This T cell receptor beta chain came from a study of T cell changes during pregnancy in multiple sclerosis. TCRdb keeps only in-frame clones here, not all; method: immunoSEQ multiplex PCR. The sample includes fewer than 50,000 clones, roughly nine tenths of them seen just once. V was cut by 0 bases and J by 3 bases, with 10 bases left in between. CDR1 is LGHNA and CDR2 is YNFKEQ in the germline V gene. The CDR3 runs 15 residues. Source: CD8+ T cells from peripheral blood mononuclear cells, taken after pregnancy. This clonotype was obtained from a female donor with multiple sclerosis, enrolled in a pregnancy study. V gene TRBV4-2 combines with J gene TRBJ2-3; maybe TRBD2 (5 bases). CDR3: CASSQEVGVTDTQYF. CDR3 nucleotides: TGTGCCAGCAGCCAAGAGGTCGGGGTTACAGATACGCAGTATTTT.